The 26 T cell receptor beta chains in this list originate from one sample, sequenced in a study of control samples from healthy donors and cancer patients. Using immunoSEQ multiplex PCR, the repertoire was profiled, and TCRdb retains in-frame clones only, with some absent. The repertoire holds approximately 110,000 clones, with about nine tenths as singletons. Sequencing was done on a sample of blood. The receptors stem from a human donor in good health. The donor label of this sample is uncertain.

Only a few counts were recorded for this clone. The V gene is TRBV19, the J gene TRBJ1-1; TRBD1 matches 7 bases. The V and J ends lost 10 bases and 1 base, in that order; junction bases with no gene match: 6. CDR3 length: 13 residues. Germline assignment: CDR1 LNHDA and CDR2 SQIVND (reference sequence). The CDR3 here is CATGQVTNTEAFF. In DNA form, the CDR3 reads TGTGCCACCGGACAGGTCACGAACACTGAAGCTTTCTTT.

The V and J genes are TRBV12-5 and TRBJ2-1; 13 bases are shared with TRBD2. Germline V gene data show CDR1 as LGHNT and CDR2 as FRNRAP. The CDR3 has 15 residues. V lost 5 bases and J lost 6; bases outside the gene matches: 4. For the CDR3, the DNA is TGTGCTAGTGGTCTTCGACTAGCGGGGGGCAATGAGCAGTTCTTC. This codes for CASGLRLAGGNEQFF.

The chain carries TRBV30 and TRBJ2-7; perhaps TRBD1 as D (5 bases). CDR1 is GTSNPN, CDR2 SVGIG, per germline (reference sequence). There are 16 residues in the CDR3. The V gene lost 3 bases and the J gene lost 3 bases, with 21 bases spanning the gap. The CDR3, as DNA: TGTGCCTGGAGCCTTTCACCCCCGACAGTTTACTACGAGCAGTACTTC. This sequence encodes CAWSLSPPTVYYEQYF. The whole variable domain, remainder taken from reference TRBV30 and TRBJ2-7, is SQTIHQWPATLVQPVGSPLSLECTVEGTSNPNLYWYRQAAGRGLQLLFYSVGIGQISSEVPQNLSASRPQDRQFILSSKKLLLSDSGFYLCAWSLSPPTVYYEQYFGPGTRLTVT.

The chain joins TRBV12-3 or TRBV12-4 to TRBJ2-3; no firm D call. Trimming stripped 8 bases from V and 4 bases from J, with 7 bases between. CDR3 length equals 11 residues. DNA of the CDR3: TGTGCCAGCGCTAGGGCAGATACGCAGTATTTT. Protein: CASARADTQYF.

The chain links TRBV5-4 to TRBJ2-2; D remains unclear. Germline V gene lookup returns CDR1 SGHNT and CDR2 YYREEE (reference sequence). V was shortened by 4 bases and J by 4 bases, with 11 bases between the two germline ends. The CDR3 contains 14 residues. The CDR3 sequence: CASSRIEITGELFF. CDR3 DNA sequence: TGTGCCAGCAGCAGAATCGAGATCACCGGGGAGCTGTTTTTT.

The chain has TRBV27 and TRBJ1-2; no reliable D call. Trimming took 2 bases from V and 4 from J, leaving 8 bases between them. The CDR3 totals 13 residues. Germline V gives CDR1 MNHEY, CDR2 SMNVEV (reference sequence). The CDR3 sequence is CASSLKESYGYTF. CDR3 in DNA: TGTGCCAGCAGTTTAAAGGAGTCCTATGGCTACACCTTC.

The V call is TRBV28, the J call TRBJ1-1, with D unclear. CDR1 and CDR2 from the germline V gene are MDHEN and SYDVKM. Trimming pared 2 bases from V and 5 bases from J, leaving 9 bases between. The CDR3 has 13 amino acids. Written as DNA, the CDR3 is TGTGCCAGCAGTTTAGGAAGAAAGACTGAAGCTTTCTTT. Protein: CASSLGRKTEAFF.

Ten or more counts support this clone. The chain has TRBV30 and TRBJ1-2; 10 nucleotides agree with TRBD1. The CDR3 covers 16 residues. The germline gives CDR1 GTSNPN, CDR2 SVGIG (reference sequence). J gave up 12 bases and V 8 bases, and 24 bases lay outside the gene matches. Here the CDR3 reads CATPRTGGPTSMANTF. CDR3 coding DNA: TGTGCCACCCCGAGGACAGGGGGTCCGACTTCTATGGCTAACACCTTC.

The gene calls are TRBV2 and TRBJ1-4; 7 bases are a match to TRBD1. CDR3 size: 16 residues. Unmatched junction bases numbered 6, after V lost 5 bases and J lost 0 bases. Germline loops: CDR1 SNHLY, CDR2 FYNNEI. CDR3 region: CASSKGTAATNEKLFF. CDR3 nucleotide sequence: TGTGCCAGCAGTAAAGGGACAGCTGCAACTAATGAAAAACTGTTTTTT.

The V call is TRBV5-1, the J call TRBJ2-6, with D hard to call. The germline V and J ends were trimmed by 7 bases and 1 base, with 9 bases remaining between them. Germline V gene data show CDR1 as SGHRS and CDR2 as YFSETQ. This CDR3 region has 14 residues. CDR3: CASAPTSGANVLTF. Written as DNA, the CDR3 is TGCGCCAGCGCTCCGACATCTGGGGCCAACGTCCTGACTTTC.

The J gene is TRBJ2-7, the V gene TRBV19; TRBD1 matches 7 bases. The trim removed 4 bases at V and 5 bases at J, leaving 11 bases unmatched. This CDR3 is built from 15 residues. Looked up from germline, CDR1 is LNHDA and CDR2 is SQIVND (reference sequence). The CDR3 region is CASSTTGTAPDEQYF. The CDR3 bases are TGTGCCAGTAGTACTACCGGGACAGCCCCTGACGAGCAGTACTTC.

The chain joins TRBV6-1 to TRBJ1-4, with a weak D call TRBD1 (5 bases). The CDR3 has 15 amino acids. Germline CDR1 and CDR2: MNHNS and SASEGT. V lost 2 bases to trimming and J lost 7 bases, with 14 bases between them. The CDR3 sequence is CASSEQQGVSEKLFF. The CDR3 nucleotides read TGTGCCAGCAGTGAACAGCAGGGAGTTAGTGAAAAACTGTTTTTT.

Here the CDR3 DNA reads TGTGCCAGCAGTGACGAAGGGGATCAGCCCCAGCATTTT. Translation: CASSDEGDQPQHF. This sequence joins TRBV6-1 and TRBJ1-5, with a tentative D call TRBD1 (5 bases). Germline lookup yields CDR1 MNHNS and CDR2 SASEGT. V lost 3 bases and J lost 5, with 8 bases in between. The CDR3 consists of 13 residues.

This clone was recorded once. The chain recombines TRBV2 with TRBJ1-6; 8 nucleotides align to TRBD1. Germline lookup yields CDR1 SNHLY and CDR2 FYNNEI. The CDR3 is 15 residues long. V dropped 4 bases and J dropped 10; count of bases not matched to a gene: 9. CDR3 DNA sequence: TGTGCCAGCAGTGGCCGACAGGGGCTTGGATCACCCCTCCACTTT. Amino acids: CASSGRQGLGSPLHF.

The rearrangement uses TRBV9 and TRBJ2-7, with 16 nucleotides matching TRBD2. Germline V gene lookup returns CDR1 SGDLS and CDR2 YYNGEE. The CDR3 consists of 19 residues. After removal of 5 bases from V and 3 bases from J, the junction contained 14 bases not matched to a gene. The CDR3 sequence: CASSQMGLAGGPLVYEQYF. In nucleotides, the CDR3 is TGTGCCAGCAGTCAAATGGGACTAGCGGGGGGGCCTTTAGTCTACGAGCAGTACTTC.

The chain links TRBV9 to TRBJ2-7; 10 bases match TRBD1. The J segment lost 3 bases and the V segment lost 4 bases, leaving 7 bases of the junction unmatched. The CDR3 has 15 amino acids. Germline lookup yields CDR1 SGDLS and CDR2 YYNGEE. CDR3 loop: CASSPSGTGDYEQYF. Here the CDR3 DNA reads TGTGCCAGCAGCCCCTCCGGGACAGGGGACTACGAGCAGTACTTC.

J is TRBJ2-7 and V is TRBV13; D remains unclear. Trimming took 6 bases from V and 0 from J, leaving 12 bases between them. Germline CDR1 reads PRHDT; CDR2 reads FYEKMQ (reference sequence). This CDR3 is built from 14 residues. This chain's CDR3 is CASSSRPSSYEQYF. In DNA, the CDR3 is TGTGCCAGCAGTTCCAGACCTAGCTCCTACGAGCAGTACTTC.

CDR3 bases: TGCGCCAGCAGCTTGTCACAGGGAGCCGGTGAGCAGTTCTTC. Protein sequence: CASSLSQGAGEQFF. This chain links TRBV5-1 with TRBJ2-1, with a possible D match to TRBD1 (6 bases). This CDR3 has 14 residues. CDR1 and CDR2 (germline): SGHRS, YFSETQ. The V gene lost 1 base and the J gene lost 9 bases, with 14 bases spanning the gap.

The CDR3 here is CASSQDPRGSGNTIYF. CDR3 bases: TGCGCCAGCAGCCAAGATCCCAGGGGCTCTGGAAACACCATATATTTT. The J gene is TRBJ1-3, the V gene TRBV4-3; D possibly corresponds to TRBD1 (6 bases). This CDR3 is built from 16 residues. V lost 0 bases and J lost 0, with 9 bases in between. Germline-derived CDR1 and CDR2 are LGHNA and YSLEER.

The rearrangement links TRBV21-1 to TRBJ2-3; the table assigns TRBD2, which was not confirmed against the DNA. TRBV21-1 constitutes a pseudogene. CDR3 size: 22 residues. This CDR3 is CASRAKSWGGTSGGFYTDTQYF. Here the CDR3 DNA reads TGTGCCAGCAGAGCAAAATCTTGGGGAGGGACTAGCGGGGGCTTTTACACAGATACGCAGTATTTT.

This clone was observed a handful of times. The gene calls are TRBV19 and TRBJ1-2; D uncertain. CDR3 size: 12 residues. V lost 6 bases to trimming and J lost 8 bases, with 13 bases between them. The V gene's germline CDR1 is LNHDA and CDR2 SQIVND (reference sequence). CDR3 DNA sequence: TGTGCCAGTAGCCAACGGGATCGGGGCTACACCTTC. Amino acid sequence: CASSQRDRGYTF.

The V and J genes are TRBV5-1 and TRBJ2-3; 13 nucleotides line up with TRBD2. From germline, CDR1 is SGHRS and CDR2 YFSETQ. Trimming removed 5 bases from V and 4 bases from J; junction bases left unmatched: 7. The CDR3 spans 16 residues. In DNA form, the CDR3 reads TGCGCCAGCAGTTCGGGGACTAGCGGGGCCTCAGATACGCAGTATTTT. This codes for CASSSGTSGASDTQYF.

This chain uses TRBV29-1 with TRBJ1-2; TRBD1 might be the D (5 bases). Germline-derived CDR1 and CDR2 are SQVTM and ANQGSEA. This CDR3 is 15 amino acids long. The V end was cut by 1 base, the J end by 4 bases, with 16 bases between. The CDR3 sequence: CSVEGGTSIVYGYTF. In DNA, the CDR3 is TGCAGCGTTGAAGGGGGGACCTCTATCGTCTATGGCTACACCTTC.

The rearrangement joins TRBV5-5 to TRBJ2-7; D gene ambiguous. The CDR3 is made up of 14 amino acids. V was pared by 0 bases and J by 0 bases, with 7 bases between. CDR1 SGHKS and CDR2 YYEKEE come from the germline V gene (reference sequence). CDR3 in DNA: TGTGCCAGCAGCTTGGTAATAGGCTCCTACGAGCAGTACTTC. It yields the protein CASSLVIGSYEQYF.

CDR3 in DNA: TGTGCCAGCAGCGTAGAACAGGGGAACACCGGGGAGCTGTTTTTT. Translation: CASSVEQGNTGELFF. J is TRBJ2-2 and V is TRBV9; the D gene is possibly TRBD1 (6 bases). Trimming removed 0 bases from V and 1 base from J, with 7 bases in between. The CDR3 is 15 residues long. From germline, CDR1 is SGDLS and CDR2 YYNGEE.

V usage is TRBV5-1 and J usage is TRBJ1-1, with D perhaps TRBD1 (5 bases). The V gene lost 0 bases and the J gene lost 7 bases, with 13 bases spanning the gap. The germline CDR1 and CDR2 sequences are SGHRS and YFSETQ. The CDR3 sequence is 14 residues long. CDR3 region: CASSLVQGNVEAFF. DNA for the CDR3: TGCGCCAGCAGCTTGGTTCAGGGAAACGTTGAAGCTTTCTTT.